A selection of T cell receptor beta chains follows, all from one sample in a study of T cell responses to AZD1222 COVID-19 vaccine. Sequencing was performed with immunoSEQ multiplex PCR; in TCRdb, only in-frame clones are kept and a portion is missing. Of about 180,000 clones in the sample, 88% were seen once. The source material was peripheral blood, sampled on day 0 of AZD1222 vaccination. The receptors here all came from an adult in good health. The CDR3 runs from the conserved cysteine through the conserved F or W. A D gene is named only where the DNA matches it firmly. Rows give clone size only sometimes, using once, few, many, or a class for an expanded clone.

V	J	D	size	DNA	CDR3
TRBV7-9	TRBJ1-1	TRBD1	.	TGTGCCAGCAGCCATGGGACAGACTACATGAACACTGAAGCTTTCTTT	CASSHGTDYMNTEAFF
TRBV6-5	TRBJ1-5	.	.	TGTGCCAGCAGTACGGATAGCAATCAGCCCCAGCATTTT	CASSTDSNQPQHF
TRBV9	TRBJ2-5	.	.	TGTGCCAGCGGTCAGGGCTCCCGGGAGACCCAGTACTTC	CASGQGSRETQYF
TRBV7-9	TRBJ1-5	.	.	TGTGCCAGCAGCTTGGGAGTTAGCAATCAGCCCCAGCATTTT	CASSLGVSNQPQHF
TRBV12-3/TRBV12-4	TRBJ2-7	.	once	TGTGCCAGCAGTTCAGCCGTTTACGAGCAGTACTTC	CASSSAVYEQYF
TRBV20-1	TRBJ2-7	.	once	TGCAGTGCTAGTGGCCAGGGCCCCTACGAGCAGTACTTC	CSASGQGPYEQYF
TRBV29-1	TRBJ1-2	.	.	TGCAGCGTTCCCAGAACCTATGGCTACACCTTC	CSVPRTYGYTF
TRBV10-3	TRBJ1-2	TRBD1	.	TGTGCCATCAGATCTGACAGGGTGCATGGCTACACCTTC	CAIRSDRVHGYTF
TRBV7-9	TRBJ1-2	.	.	TGTGCCAGCAGCTTAGAGCGAGGGATATCGGGTAACTATGGCTACACCTTC	CASSLERGISGNYGYTF
TRBV4-2	TRBJ1-1	.	once	TGTGCCAGCAGCCAAGATGGCGGGTACACTGAAGCTTTCTTT	CASSQDGGYTEAFF